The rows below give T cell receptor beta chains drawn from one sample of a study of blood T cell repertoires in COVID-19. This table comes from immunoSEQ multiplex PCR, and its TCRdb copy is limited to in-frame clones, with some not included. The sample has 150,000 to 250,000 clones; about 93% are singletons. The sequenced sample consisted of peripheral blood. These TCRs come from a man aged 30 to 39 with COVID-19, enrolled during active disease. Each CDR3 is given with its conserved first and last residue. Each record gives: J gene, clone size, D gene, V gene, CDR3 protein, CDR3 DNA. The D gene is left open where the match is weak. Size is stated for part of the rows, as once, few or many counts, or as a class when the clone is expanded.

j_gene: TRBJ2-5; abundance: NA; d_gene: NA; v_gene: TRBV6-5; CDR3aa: CAIAQRVGETQYF; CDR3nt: TGTGCCATCGCCCAGAGGGTCGGGGAGACCCAGTACTTC
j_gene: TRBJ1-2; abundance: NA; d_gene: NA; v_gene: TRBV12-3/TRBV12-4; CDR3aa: CASSNRLRGSDFF; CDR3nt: TGTGCCAGCAGTAACCGATTGAGGGGGTCGGACTTCTTC
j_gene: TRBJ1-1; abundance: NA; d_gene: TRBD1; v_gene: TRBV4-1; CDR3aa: CASSPDRRGTEAFF; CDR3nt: TGCGCCAGCAGCCCGGACAGGAGGGGAACTGAAGCTTTCTTT
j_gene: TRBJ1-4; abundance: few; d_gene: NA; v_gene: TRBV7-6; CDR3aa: CASSSWSDAKLFF; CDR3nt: TGTGCCAGCAGCTCCTGGAGCGATGCAAAACTGTTTTTT
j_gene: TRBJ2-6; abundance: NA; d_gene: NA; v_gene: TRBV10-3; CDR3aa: CAISESLVRQTLSGANVLTF; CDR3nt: TGTGCCATCAGTGAGTCGCTTGTGAGACAGACCCTCTCTGGGGCCAACGTCCTGACTTTC
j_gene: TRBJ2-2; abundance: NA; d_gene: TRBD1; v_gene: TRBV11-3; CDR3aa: CASSWTGSNTGELFF; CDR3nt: TGTGCCAGCAGCTGGACAGGATCGAACACCGGGGAGCTGTTTTTT
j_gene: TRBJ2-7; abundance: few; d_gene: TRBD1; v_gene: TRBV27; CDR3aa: CASSATRTGLTREQYF; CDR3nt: TGTGCCAGCAGTGCCACTCGGACAGGGTTAACACGCGAGCAGTACTTC
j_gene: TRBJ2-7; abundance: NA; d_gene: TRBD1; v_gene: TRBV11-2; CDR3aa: CASSPRQGARYEQYF; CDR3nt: TGTGCCAGCAGCCCCAGACAGGGGGCGCGTTACGAGCAGTACTTC
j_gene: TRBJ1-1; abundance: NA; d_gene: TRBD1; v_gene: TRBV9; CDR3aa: CASSVGGQGAFNTEAFF; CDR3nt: TGTGCCAGCAGCGTAGGGGGACAGGGGGCTTTCAACACTGAAGCTTTCTTT
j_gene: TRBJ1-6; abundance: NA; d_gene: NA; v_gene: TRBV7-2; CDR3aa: CASSPHPGGHFYNSPLHF; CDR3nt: TGTGCCAGCAGCCCCCACCCTGGGGGCCATTTTTATAATTCACCCCTCCACTTT
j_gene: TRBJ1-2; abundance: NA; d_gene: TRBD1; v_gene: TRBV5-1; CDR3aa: CASSLAIGDRTNYGYTF; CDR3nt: TGCGCCAGCAGCTTGGCCATAGGGGACAGGACTAACTATGGCTACACCTTC
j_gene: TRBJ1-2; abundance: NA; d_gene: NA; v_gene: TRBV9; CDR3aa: CASSPTLGGYTF; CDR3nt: TGTGCCAGCAGCCCGACCTTGGGCGGCTACACCTTC
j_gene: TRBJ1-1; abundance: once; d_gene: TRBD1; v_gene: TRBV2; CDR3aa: CASRDRGGTEAFF; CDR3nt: TGTGCCAGCAGGGACAGGGGGGGCACTGAAGCTTTCTTT
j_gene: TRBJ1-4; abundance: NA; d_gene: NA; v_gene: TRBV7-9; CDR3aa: CASSFLDGLLANEKLFF; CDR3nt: TGTGCCAGCAGCTTCTTGGACGGACTTTTAGCTAATGAAAAACTGTTTTTT
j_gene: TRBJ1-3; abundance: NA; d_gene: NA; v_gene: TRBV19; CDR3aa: CASSINQGTAGGNTIYF; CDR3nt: TGTGCCAGTAGTATAAATCAAGGGACTGCGGGCGGAAACACCATATATTTT
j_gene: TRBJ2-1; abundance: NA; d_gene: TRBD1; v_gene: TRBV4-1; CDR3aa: CASSPTRGGTDEQFF; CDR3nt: TGCGCCAGCAGCCCGACACGAGGGGGCACGGATGAGCAGTTCTTC
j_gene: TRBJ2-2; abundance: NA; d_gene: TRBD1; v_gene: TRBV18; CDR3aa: CASSPPNRGQVGELFF; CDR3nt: TGTGCCAGCTCACCACCGAACAGGGGGCAGGTCGGGGAGCTGTTTTTT
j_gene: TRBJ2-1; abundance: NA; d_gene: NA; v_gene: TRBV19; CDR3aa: CASSIVRGMYNEQFF; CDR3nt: TGTGCCAGTAGTATAGTAAGGGGCATGTACAATGAGCAGTTCTTC